This is a list of T cell receptor beta chains from one sample in a study of CD8 T cells in ankylosing spondylitis. TCRdb ran MiXCR on the 5' RACE reads and lists one entry per CDR3 protein. The top ten hold around 0.51% of the sample, which has some 840,000 distinct CDR3 sequences, over 9.5% seen once. Source material: blood, either unsorted or a sorted T cell fraction (not recorded which). These receptors originate from a male donor with ankylosing spondylitis. CDR3s include the opening cysteine and the closing phenylalanine or tryptophan. The D gene is left open where the match is weak. Size tells how often a clone was seen (once, few, many) or the class of an expanded clone, and some rows leave it out.

j_call: TRBJ2-3
clone_size: few
d_call: TRBD2
v_call: TRBV5-4
cdr3_aa: CASSPRTSGRGTDTQYF
cdr3_nt: TGTGCCAGCAGCCCCCGGACTAGCGGGAGGGGCACAGATACGCAGTATTTT

j_call: TRBJ2-7
clone_size: .
d_call: .
v_call: TRBV9
cdr3_aa: CASSAPGTLAYEQYF
cdr3_nt: TGTGCCAGCAGCGCTCCCGGGACTCTAGCCTACGAGCAGTACTTC

j_call: TRBJ2-5
clone_size: few
d_call: TRBD2
v_call: TRBV5-6
cdr3_aa: CASSPQAGGRETQYF
cdr3_nt: TGTGCCAGCAGTCCTCAAGCGGGAGGGCGGGAGACCCAGTACTTC

j_call: TRBJ2-3
clone_size: few
d_call: TRBD2
v_call: TRBV5-1
cdr3_aa: CASSRASGGLTDTQYF
cdr3_nt: TGCGCCAGCAGCAGGGCTAGCGGGGGGCTCACAGATACGCAGTATTTT

j_call: TRBJ2-7
clone_size: many
d_call: TRBD1
v_call: TRBV20-1
cdr3_aa: CSAQSGTGLKEQYF
cdr3_nt: TGCAGTGCTCAATCCGGGACAGGGTTGAAAGAGCAGTACTTC

j_call: TRBJ2-1
clone_size: many
d_call: .
v_call: TRBV28
cdr3_aa: CASSYSPLLNEQFF
cdr3_nt: TGTGCCAGCAGTTACTCACCCTTATTGAATGAGCAGTTCTTC

j_call: TRBJ2-3
clone_size: few
d_call: .
v_call: TRBV20-1
cdr3_aa: CSAKLEFTDTQYF
cdr3_nt: TGCAGTGCAAAACTAGAGTTCACAGATACGCAGTATTTT

j_call: TRBJ2-1
clone_size: .
d_call: TRBD2
v_call: TRBV19
cdr3_aa: CASKPSGRGFEQFF
cdr3_nt: TGTGCCAGTAAACCCAGCGGGAGGGGGTTTGAGCAGTTCTTC

j_call: TRBJ1-1
clone_size: few
d_call: .
v_call: TRBV12-3/TRBV12-4
cdr3_aa: CASSLNYGGTEAFF
cdr3_nt: TGTGCCAGCAGTTTGAACTATGGGGGCACTGAAGCTTTCTTT

j_call: TRBJ1-5
clone_size: many
d_call: .
v_call: TRBV20-1
cdr3_aa: CSARARWSQPQHF
cdr3_nt: TGCAGTGCTAGAGCTCGGTGGAGTCAGCCCCAGCATTTT

j_call: TRBJ2-1
clone_size: few
d_call: .
v_call: TRBV9
cdr3_aa: CASSVDGGQWTKGEQFF
cdr3_nt: TGTGCCAGCAGCGTAGATGGGGGGCAATGGACGAAGGGAGAGCAGTTCTTC

j_call: TRBJ1-1
clone_size: many
d_call: .
v_call: TRBV20-1
cdr3_aa: CSALTGRAEAFF
cdr3_nt: TGCAGTGCCCTCACAGGGAGGGCTGAAGCTTTCTTT

j_call: TRBJ2-4
clone_size: .
d_call: TRBD1
v_call: TRBV27
cdr3_aa: CASSPRTGDAKNIQYF
cdr3_nt: TGTGCCAGCAGTCCCCGGACAGGGGACGCCAAAAACATTCAGTACTTC

j_call: TRBJ2-7
clone_size: few
d_call: TRBD2
v_call: TRBV5-6
cdr3_aa: CASSYGLASYEQYF
cdr3_nt: TGTGCCAGCAGCTATGGACTAGCGAGCTACGAGCAGTACTTC

j_call: TRBJ2-1
clone_size: few
d_call: TRBD2
v_call: TRBV7-9
cdr3_aa: CASSPRLAGDNYNEQFF
cdr3_nt: TGTGCCAGCAGCCCCCGGCTAGCGGGAGATAACTACAATGAGCAGTTCTTC

j_call: TRBJ2-7
clone_size: many
d_call: .
v_call: TRBV27
cdr3_aa: CASSTLERTYEQYF
cdr3_nt: TGTGCCAGCAGTACCCTGGAGCGAACCTACGAGCAGTACTTC

j_call: TRBJ2-5
clone_size: many
d_call: .
v_call: TRBV20-1
cdr3_aa: CSAKLETQYF
cdr3_nt: TGCAGCGCGAAACTGGAGACCCAGTACTTC